These 27 T cell receptor beta chains were sequenced from one sample in a study of blood T cells in healthy people across ages. Then a second PCR, running roughly 7 to 11 cycles, was carried out with a sample-barcoded 5' primer and a J-beta primer mix. One entry per CDR3 protein, called by TCRdb with MiXCR from the 5' RACE reads. This table holds around 650,000 distinct CDR3 sequences, roughly 30% found once. Sequencing was done on a sample of blood. Receptor source: a woman aged 80 or over in good health.

With respect to this clonotype: Being one base from a much bigger clone, this may be a read error. The gene calls are TRBV2 and TRBJ1-6; D may be TRBD1 (6 bases). The length of the CDR3 is 15 residues. Germline V gene data show CDR1 as SNHLY and CDR2 as FYNNEI. The CDR3, as DNA: TGTGTCAGCAGTGAAGGACAGTTCTATAATTCACCCCTCCACTTT. Protein product: CVSSEGQFYNSPLHF.

A note on this clonotype: A much larger clone lies one base from this, so it may be a read error. The V gene is TRBV5-1, the J gene TRBJ2-5; TRBD1 might be the D (7 bases). The CDR3 is 14 residues long. Germline-derived CDR1 and CDR2 are SGHRS and YFSETQ. V dropped 10 bases and J dropped 3 bases, with 19 bases sitting between them. CDR3 nucleotide sequence: TGCGCCGGCACGCGGGACAGAGTGGAAGAGACCCAGTACTTC. Amino acid sequence: CAGTRDRVEETQYF.

In its sample, this clonotype was seen many times. The chain carries TRBV20-1 and TRBJ2-5; TRBD2 agrees at 8 bases. Unmatched junction bases numbered 6, after V lost 4 bases and J lost 2 bases. This CDR3 is built from 14 residues. Per the germline V gene, CDR1 is DFQATT and CDR2 is SNEGSKA (reference sequence). The CDR3 sequence: CSATGGPIQETQYF. The CDR3 DNA follows: TGCAGTGCTACGGGGGGGCCTATTCAAGAGACCCAGTACTTC.

At least ten counts were recorded for this clonotype. The rearrangement uses TRBV15 and TRBJ2-3; D is unclear. CDR1 LNHNV and CDR2 YYDKDF come from the germline V gene (reference sequence). CDR3 length: 14 residues. V shed 5 bases and J shed 1 base, with 10 bases lying between them. CDR3 sequence: CATSFLRGTDTQYF. The CDR3 DNA is TGTGCCACCAGCTTTCTTCGGGGCACAGATACGCAGTATTTT.

This chain connects TRBV5-4 to TRBJ1-2; 7 bases line up with TRBD1. In germline, CDR1 is SGHNT, CDR2 YYREEE (reference sequence). The ends lost 4 bases at V and 5 bases at J; junction bases unmatched: 8. This CDR3 spans 14 amino acids. The CDR3 DNA reads TGTGCCAGCAGCCCACCGGGACAGCAATATGGCTACACCTTC. As protein: CASSPPGQQYGYTF.

The rearrangement links TRBV7-9 to TRBJ2-5; 7 bases agree with TRBD2. V gave up 5 bases and J gave up 6 bases; unmatched junction bases: 9. Germline assignment: CDR1 SEHNR and CDR2 FQNEAQ (reference sequence). The CDR3 has 14 amino acids. CDR3 sequence (DNA): TGTGCCAGCAGCCCTACTTCGGGGGGTCAGACCCAGTACTTC. It is translated as CASSPTSGGQTQYF. The full variable domain, completed using reference TRBV7-9 and TRBJ2-5, is DTGVSQNPRHKITKRGQNVTFRCDPISEHNRLYWYRQTLGQGPEFLTYFQNEAQLEKSRLLSDRFSAERPKGSFSTLEIQRTEQGDSAMYLCASSPTSGGQTQYFGPGTRLLVL.

Comment on this clonotype: At one of its ends the junction is not consistent with the germline gene, which may arise from a read error. V gene TRBV20-1 combines with J gene TRBJ1-2; D gene uncertain. The CDR3 is 15 amino acids. Germline V gene sequence: CDR1 DFQATT, CDR2 SNEGSKA (reference sequence). CDR3 sequence reads: CSASGSPSGYYDYTF. In DNA, the CDR3 is TGCAGTGCCAGCGGATCTCCATCCGGATATTATGACTACACCTTC.

With respect to this clonotype: The CDR3 end shows no conserved phenylalanine or tryptophan, and so a read error is likely. The CDR3 reads CASRDRLDEQYL. The CDR3 region has the DNA TGTGCCAGTAGGGACAGACTGGACGAGCAGTACTTG. The rearrangement uses TRBV6-2 or TRBV6-3 and TRBJ2-7; 7 bases line up with TRBD1. Trimming removed 9 bases from V and 5 bases from J; junction bases left unmatched: 7. Germline CDR1 reads MNHEY; CDR2 reads SVGEGT. CDR3 length: 12 residues.

The chain links TRBV6-2 or TRBV6-3 to TRBJ2-1; a weak D match, TRBD2 (7 bases). CDR3 length: 14 residues. From germline, CDR1 is MNHEY and CDR2 SVGEGT. V lost 10 bases, J lost 5 bases, and 18 bases lay in between. CDR3 in DNA: TGTGCCACCAGGGGCGGGGGCCGAAACAATGAGCAGTTCTTC. Protein product: CATRGGGRNNEQFF.

This clonotype was observed a single time. This chain connects TRBV10-3 to TRBJ1-5; no clear D. In germline, CDR1 is ENHRY, CDR2 SYGVKD. The length of the CDR3 is 13 residues. V was clipped by 2 bases and J by 9 bases, with 11 bases between them. The chain's CDR3 is CAISEETRLPQHF. CDR3 DNA: TGTGCCATCAGTGAGGAAACTCGACTGCCCCAGCATTTT.

The rearrangement joins TRBV7-3 to TRBJ2-5; D might be TRBD2 (5 bases). With the DNA end fitting TRBJ2-7 better, the J assignment may be wrong. Germline V gives CDR1 SGHTA, CDR2 FQGTGA. The CDR3 has 14 amino acids. The CDR3: CASSLTGSRYEQYF. CDR3 DNA: TGTGCCAGCAGCTTAACAGGGAGCAGATACGAGCAGTACTTC.

Turning to this clonotype: Being one base from a much bigger clone, this may be a read error. The chain uses TRBV20-1 and TRBJ2-3; no reliable D call. The CDR3 is made up of 17 amino acids. Per germline, CDR1 DFQATT and CDR2 SNEGSKA (reference sequence). The CDR3 nucleotides are TGCGGTGCTAGAACCGCGAGTGTATTAGCCGGCACAGATACGCAGTATTTT. This gives the protein CGARTASVLAGTDTQYF.

With respect to this clonotype: A single base separates this from a much larger clone, so it may be a read error. The gene calls are TRBV6-6 and TRBJ2-5, with 9 bases matching TRBD1. With 6 bases clipped from V and 7 bases from J, the junction kept 18 bases outside the gene matches. The CDR3 has 17 residues. Germline assignment: CDR1 MNHNY and CDR2 SVGAGI (reference sequence). The CDR3 sequence: CASSLTLGGTGHPTQYF. The CDR3 DNA sequence: TGTGCCAGCAGCCTAACGCTAGGGGGGACAGGGCATCCGACCCAGTACTTC.

The chain has TRBV7-2 and TRBJ2-5, with 7 bases that match TRBD1. The CDR3 loop spans 15 amino acids. Germline lookup yields CDR1 SGHTA and CDR2 FQGNSA. The V gene end was trimmed by 3 bases and the J gene end by 4 bases; junction bases not matched to a gene: 8. The CDR3 region has the DNA TGTGCCAGCAGCTTTGATACAGGGGTGGGAGAGACCCAGTACTTC. Amino acid sequence: CASSFDTGVGETQYF.

Only a few counts were recorded for this clonotype. J is TRBJ1-4 and V is TRBV7-2, with D unresolved. The CDR3 length is 14 residues. Between the trimmed V and J ends, which lost 1 base and 5 bases, there was a span of 8 bases. The germline CDR1 and CDR2 sequences are SGHTA and FQGNSA. DNA for the CDR3: TGTGCCAGCAGCTTAGTCAGGAACAATGAAAAACTGTTTTTT. Its translation is CASSLVRNNEKLFF.

Regarding this clonotype: This clone may be a read error of a much larger clone one base away. The chain combines TRBV6-2 or TRBV6-3 with TRBJ1-1; D remains unclear. From germline, CDR1 is MNHEY and CDR2 SVGEGT. CDR3 size: 15 residues. Trimming cost V 3 bases and J 0 bases, with 11 bases left between them. For the CDR3, the DNA is TGTGCCAGCAGTTATTTGGATTGGGTGAACACTGAAGCTTTCTTT. Translated: CASSYLDWVNTEAFF.

With regard to this clonotype: Just one base apart from a much larger clone, this may be a read error. V gene TRBV3-1 combines with J gene TRBJ1-3; D not resolved. V lost 0 bases, J lost 0 bases, and 9 bases lay in between. The CDR3 runs 16 residues. Looked up from germline, CDR1 is LGHDT and CDR2 is YNNKEL (reference sequence). The CDR3 loop reads CASSQDLGSSGNTIYF. The CDR3 nucleotides read TGTGCCAGCAGCCAAGATCTCGGGAGCTCTGGAAACACCATATATTTT. The full variable domain, its missing parts supplied by reference TRBV3-1 and TRBJ1-3, is DTAVSQTPKYLVTQMGNDKSIKCEQNLGHDTMYWYKQDSKKFLKIMFSYNNKELIINETVPNRFSPKSPDKAHLNLHINSLELGDSAVYFCASSQDLGSSGNTIYFGEGSWLTVV.

This clonotype occurred a few times. One end of the junction varies from germline; a read error may be responsible. This sequence joins TRBV12-3 or TRBV12-4 and TRBJ1-4; D not resolved. This CDR3 is 13 amino acids long. CDR3 loop: CASSLGAAEKRFF. Written as DNA, the CDR3 is TGTGCCAGCAGTTTAGGGGCAGCTGAAAAACGGTTTTTT.

With regard to this clonotype: The germline gene is not matched at one end of the junction; a read error may be the cause. The V call is TRBV4-1, the J call TRBJ2-7; D not resolved. This CDR3 has 14 residues. Germline-derived CDR1 and CDR2 are MGHRA and YSYEKL. The CDR3 DNA reads TGCGCCGGCAGCCAAGTAGACACCTCCTACGAGCAGTACTTC. It yields the protein CAGSQVDTSYEQYF.

This clonotype was detected ten times or more. In nucleotides, the CDR3 is TGTGCCAGCAGCAACAGGAATTTTGAAGCTTTCTTT. It codes for CASSNRNFEAFF. J is TRBJ1-1 and V is TRBV27, with D maybe TRBD1 (5 bases). With 6 bases removed from V and 7 bases from J, the gap between germline ends came to 12 bases. The length of the CDR3 is 12 residues. Looked up from germline, CDR1 is MNHEY and CDR2 is SMNVEV (reference sequence).

This clonotype showed up just a few times. The rearrangement joins TRBV3-1 to TRBJ1-2; D not resolved. In germline, CDR1 is LGHDT, CDR2 YNNKEL (reference sequence). V lost 0 bases, J lost 8 bases, and 10 bases lay in between. CDR3 length: 13 residues. The CDR3 DNA is TGTGCCAGCAGCCAAGACGGGCAAAGGGGCTACACCTTC. Its translation is CASSQDGQRGYTF.

This chain joins TRBV6-6 and TRBJ1-3, with D perhaps matching TRBD1 (5 bases). The CDR3 has 16 residues. Germline CDR1 is MNHNY and CDR2 is SVGAGI (reference sequence). The V end was cut by 6 bases, the J end by 3 bases, with 18 bases between. Here the CDR3 reads CASSPGGGGIGNTIYF. As DNA, the CDR3 is TGTGCCAGCAGCCCGGGGGGGGGAGGGATTGGAAACACCATATATTTT.

This clonotype was seen a few times. The chain has TRBV12-3 or TRBV12-4 and TRBJ1-1, with D perhaps TRBD1 (6 bases). Trimming stripped 7 bases from V and 0 bases from J, with 12 bases between. The CDR3 is 14 residues long. CDR3 bases: TGTGCCAGCAACTCGAGGGGGATGAACACTGAAGCTTTCTTT. This sequence encodes CASNSRGMNTEAFF.

The chain couples TRBV6-5 to TRBJ2-1; D is unresolved. Trimming took 7 bases from V and 4 from J, leaving 17 bases between them. Germline lookup yields CDR1 MNHEY and CDR2 SVGAGI. CDR3 length: 15 residues. CDR3 residues: CASTYTPEAYNEQFF. The DNA for the CDR3 is TGTGCCAGCACCTATACACCCGAAGCTTACAATGAGCAGTTCTTC.

The sample holds a few counts of this clonotype. V usage is TRBV27 and J usage is TRBJ2-7; the D gene is possibly TRBD1 (5 bases). Per germline, CDR1 MNHEY and CDR2 SMNVEV (reference sequence). This CDR3 is 12 amino acids long. Trimming removed 3 bases at V and 5 bases at J, with 8 bases between. The CDR3 nucleotides are TGTGCCAGCAGTTTCCCAGGGAACGAGCAGTACTTC. It translates to CASSFPGNEQYF.

This clonotype was found many times. The chain joins TRBV10-3 to TRBJ2-3; 10 bases match TRBD1. The V gene end was trimmed by 5 bases and the J gene end by 6 bases; junction bases not matched to a gene: 11. This CDR3 comprises 16 residues. CDR1 is ENHRY and CDR2 is SYGVKD in the germline V gene. The CDR3 coding sequence is TGTGCCATCAGTAGCCCGGGACAGGGGAGATCGGATACGCAGTATTTT. Protein product: CAISSPGQGRSDTQYF.

In its sample, this clonotype was seen many times. This chain joins TRBV9 and TRBJ1-4; no clear D. Looked up from germline, CDR1 is SGDLS and CDR2 is YYNGEE. This CDR3 contains 13 residues. V lost 2 bases to trimming and J lost 5 bases, with 7 bases between them. The CDR3 DNA reads TGTGCCAGCAGCGTGGCGGGCAATGAAAAACTGTTTTTT. Translating gives CASSVAGNEKLFF.